This T cell receptor beta chain was profiled in a study of vaccination effects on CD4 cells after COVID-19. For the study at large: Every participant took two doses of the BNT162b2 or mRNA-1273 vaccine. Broader study findings: Infection-derived and vaccine-derived clones contracted markedly late after vaccination.

Points on this clone: Antigen: not known.

Produced via immunoSEQ multiplex PCR; TCRdb's table is partial and in-frame only. The sample contains approximately 76,000 clones, about four fifths of which appear only once. Germline lookup yields CDR1 GTSNPN and CDR2 SVGIG (reference sequence). This CDR3 comprises 15 residues. Trimming cost V 3 bases and J 4 bases; bases outside gene matches: 3. Sequencing was preceded by expansion of antigen-specific CD4+ T cells with viral peptide pools in the ViraFEST assay. Subsequent to about 10 days of culture, CD4+ T cells were isolated. Negative nucleocapsid antibody tests before and after vaccination confirmed no previous SARS-CoV-2 infection. With approximately 11 ug/ml peptides and about 9.5 IU/ml IL-2, a few million PBMC per well were cultured. Half of the medium was exchanged for IL-2 medium on both days 3 and 7.

Sequenced material: CD4+ T cells from PBMCs cultured with SARS-CoV-2 spike peptides, taken before COVID-19 vaccination. This sequence originates from a human donor who received a COVID-19 vaccine. The chain is built from TRBV30 and TRBJ2-2; 12 bases line up with TRBD2. The CDR3 coding sequence is TGTGCCTGGAGAACTAGCGGGGGGTTCACCGGGGAGCTGTTTTTT. Translation: CAWRTSGGFTGELFF.